This paragraph reports one T cell receptor beta chain. As yet, its antigen is unknown. The data were obtained in a study of long-term antiretroviral therapy in people with HIV. Findings and caveats of the study: ART adherence, viral resistance and therapy changes went undocumented. Post-ART diversity increased but stayed below transplant donor controls.

Assay version v3.0 of immunoSEQ was used, and it was run at survey level. Repertoires were generated with immunoSEQ multiplex PCR, while TCRdb's copy carries only in-frame clones and drops some. The sample has about 22,000 clones, 70% to 90% seen once. The CDR3 consists of 14 residues. Germline CDR1 and CDR2: SGHVS and FNYEAQ. V lost 2 bases and J lost 8, with 10 bases in between. The receptor was isolated from a man in his 60s with HIV. Sequenced here: unsorted PBMCs, sampled 1.3 years after starting antiretroviral therapy. The genes are TRBV7-6 and TRBJ1-6; D might be TRBD1 (5 bases). CDR3 sequence: CASSLWDADSPLHF. The CDR3 bases are TGTGCCAGCAGCTTATGGGACGCCGATTCACCCCTCCACTTT.